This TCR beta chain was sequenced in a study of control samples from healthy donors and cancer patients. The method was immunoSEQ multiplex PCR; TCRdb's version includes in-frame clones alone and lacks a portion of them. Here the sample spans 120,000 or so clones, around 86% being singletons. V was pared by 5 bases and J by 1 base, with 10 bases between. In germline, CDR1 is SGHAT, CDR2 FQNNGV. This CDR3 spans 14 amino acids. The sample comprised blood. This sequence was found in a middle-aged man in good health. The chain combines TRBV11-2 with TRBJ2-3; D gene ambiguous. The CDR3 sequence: CASSHDRGTDTQYF. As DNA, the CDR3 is TGTGCCAGCAGCCACGATCGAGGCACAGATACGCAGTATTTT.